One and the same sample provided the 14 T cell receptor beta chains below, sequenced in a study of human T cells and chemical hapten exposure. One entry per CDR3 protein results from TCRdb running MiXCR on the RACE reads. The table has tens of thousands of distinct CDR3 sequences, about 9.9% seen once. Documented time point: patch test 2, 6 weeks after DPC sensitization. The treatment denotes: therapeutic diphenylcyclopropenone sensitization with weekly scalp DPC. The sample in question was whole blood, obtained in connection with sensitization to the hapten diphenylcyclopropenone (DPC). The receptors here all came from a man younger than 35 with alopecia areata. Some clones in this sample may be carry-over from other donors' samples.

The chain uses TRBV12-3 or TRBV12-4 and TRBJ2-1, with TRBD2 as a possible D gene (7 bases). The CDR3 consists of 13 residues. The V end lost 5 bases, the J end lost 5 bases, and 10 bases lay between the germline ends. The CDR3 nucleotides read TGTGCCAGCAGTCGAGGGGGGGACAATGAGCAGTTCTTC. This codes for CASSRGGDNEQFF.

This chain joins TRBV9 and TRBJ2-3; D is possibly TRBD1 (7 bases). Germline V gives CDR1 SGDLS, CDR2 YYNGEE. This CDR3 region has 14 residues. Trimming pared 7 bases from V and 5 bases from J, leaving 17 bases between. CDR3 in amino acids: CASGARGVLDTQYF. The DNA of the CDR3 is TGTGCCAGCGGGGCCAGGGGGGTTCTAGATACGCAGTATTTT.

The V and J genes are TRBV10-3 and TRBJ2-3; perhaps TRBD2 as D (6 bases). Between the trimmed V and J ends, which lost 6 bases and 4 bases, there was a span of 14 bases. Per the germline V gene, CDR1 is ENHRY and CDR2 is SYGVKD. The CDR3 is 14 amino acids. The chain's CDR3 is CAISPGRESDTQYF. The CDR3 nucleotides are TGTGCCATCAGCCCTGGACGGGAGTCAGATACGCAGTATTTT.

J is TRBJ2-7 and V is TRBV11-1; D may be TRBD2 (5 bases). The CDR3 contains 14 residues. The germline CDR1 and CDR2 sequences are SGHAT and FQDESV (reference sequence). V lost 1 base to trimming and J lost 5 bases, with 12 bases between them. This CDR3 is CASSLVGVHDEQYF. In nucleotides, the CDR3 is TGTGCCAGCAGCTTAGTCGGGGTACACGACGAGCAGTACTTC.

The sample holds a few counts of this clonotype. The CDR3 region is CASSPVRRDRVYNEQFF. CDR3 in DNA: TGTGCCAGCAGCCCAGTGCGCCGGGACAGGGTCTACAATGAGCAGTTCTTC. This chain joins TRBV11-2 and TRBJ2-1; TRBD1 aligns across 9 bases. The J segment lost 3 bases and the V segment lost 5 bases, leaving 11 bases of the junction unmatched. This CDR3 contains 17 residues. Germline CDR1 SGHAT, CDR2 FQNNGV.

The V gene is TRBV7-6, the J gene TRBJ1-4, with 7 bases aligning to TRBD1. V lost 5 bases and J lost 3; bases outside the gene matches: 9. CDR1 SGHVS and CDR2 FNYEAQ come from the germline V gene. The CDR3 extends over 16 amino acids. The CDR3 reads CASSEINRGPNEKLFF. The CDR3 nucleotides are TGTGCCAGCAGCGAGATCAACAGGGGTCCTAATGAAAAACTGTTTTTT.

This clonotype was seen a handful of times. The rearrangement links TRBV11-2 to TRBJ2-1; 7 nucleotides align to TRBD2. Trimming removed 3 bases from V and 2 bases from J; junction bases left unmatched: 7. Germline CDR1 is SGHAT and CDR2 is FQNNGV. The CDR3 sequence is 16 residues long. Here the CDR3 DNA reads TGTGCCAGCAGCTTTAGTTGGAGCGGGGCCTACAATGAGCAGTTCTTC. As protein: CASSFSWSGAYNEQFF.

This chain links TRBV20-1 with TRBJ2-7; 11 nucleotides line up with TRBD1. Trimming took 4 bases from V and 2 from J; bases not matched to a gene: 10. Germline V gene lookup returns CDR1 DFQATT and CDR2 SNEGSKA (reference sequence). The CDR3 consists of 16 residues. CDR3 DNA sequence: TGCAGTGCTATGAGGGCTGCGGGACAGGGGGCCTACGAGCAGTACTTC. Amino acids: CSAMRAAGQGAYEQYF.

In this sample, this clonotype turned up many times. The chain links TRBV18 to TRBJ2-3; D may correspond to TRBD1 or TRBD2 (6 bases each). The CDR3 is made up of 15 amino acids. Between the trimmed V and J ends, which lost 3 bases and 3 bases, there was a span of 13 bases. Germline-derived CDR1 and CDR2 are KGHSH and LQKENI. CDR3 bases: TGTGCCAGCTCACCTACCGGGGGCGTGACAGATACGCAGTATTTT. This gives the protein CASSPTGGVTDTQYF.

This clonotype was observed many times. The J gene is TRBJ1-6, the V gene TRBV7-2; D gene unclear. The germline V gene has CDR1 SGHTA and CDR2 FQGNSA. V gave up 1 base and J gave up 7 bases, with 11 bases separating them. The CDR3 spans 15 residues. The DNA for the CDR3 is TGTGCCAGCAGCTTAGAAAGGGCCGGCAATTCACCCCTCCACTTT. This gives the protein CASSLERAGNSPLHF.

DNA of the CDR3: TGTGCCAGCAGTTTAGCCGCGGCAGGGGAATCACCCCTCCACTTT. Translating it yields CASSLAAAGESPLHF. This chain connects TRBV28 to TRBJ1-6; tentatively, D is TRBD1 (6 bases). V lost 2 bases, J lost 10 bases, and 15 bases lay in between. Germline loops: CDR1 MDHEN, CDR2 SYDVKM. The CDR3 length is 15 residues.

The chain uses TRBV7-2 and TRBJ2-3; D is undetermined. V was pared by 10 bases and J by 5 bases, with 10 bases between. This CDR3 comprises 11 residues. CDR1 SGHTA and CDR2 FQGNSA come from the germline V gene. CDR3 coding DNA: TGTGCCACCGACCCTAGAGATACGCAGTATTTT. It is translated as CATDPRDTQYF.

The V gene is TRBV6-2 or TRBV6-3, the J gene TRBJ2-3; D possibly corresponds to TRBD1 (6 bases). V was clipped by 7 bases and J by 2 bases, with 16 bases between them. CDR1 is MNHEY, CDR2 SVGEGT, per germline. This CDR3 has 15 amino acids. The CDR3 protein is CASTNSTGPTDTQYF. The DNA for the CDR3 is TGTGCCAGCACCAACTCGACAGGCCCCACAGATACGCAGTATTTT.

The chain joins TRBV4-3 to TRBJ2-1; weak D call: TRBD2 (6 bases). Trimming removed 3 bases from V and 2 bases from J, with 11 bases in between. The CDR3 consists of 15 residues. CDR1 is LGHNA, CDR2 YSLEER, per germline. This CDR3 is CASSQPGGPYNEQFF. CDR3 sequence (DNA): TGCGCCAGCAGCCAGCCCGGGGGTCCCTACAATGAGCAGTTCTTC.